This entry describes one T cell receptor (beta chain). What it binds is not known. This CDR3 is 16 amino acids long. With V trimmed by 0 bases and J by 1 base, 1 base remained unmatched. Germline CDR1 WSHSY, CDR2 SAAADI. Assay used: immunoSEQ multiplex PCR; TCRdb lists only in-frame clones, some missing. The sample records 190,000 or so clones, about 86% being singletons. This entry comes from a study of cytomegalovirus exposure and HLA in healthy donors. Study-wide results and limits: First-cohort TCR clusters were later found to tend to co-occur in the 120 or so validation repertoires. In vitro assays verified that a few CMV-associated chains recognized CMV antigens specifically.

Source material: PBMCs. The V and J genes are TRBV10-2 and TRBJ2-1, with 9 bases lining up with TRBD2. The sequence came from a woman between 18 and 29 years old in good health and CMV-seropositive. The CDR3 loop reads CASSESAGGSYNEQFF. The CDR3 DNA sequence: TGCGCCAGCAGTGAGTCCGCGGGGGGGTCCTACAATGAGCAGTTCTTC.